This TCR beta chain was observed in a study of CD8+CD57+ T cells in acquired aplastic anemia. Broader study findings: Controls and patients did not differ significantly in CD8+ Simpson's diversity.

Investigators profiled TCR beta VDJ and CDR3 from genomic DNA template. A single record per CDR3 protein comes from TCRdb applying MiXCR to the reads. Of more than 200,000 distinct CDR3 sequences listed, around 49% are singletons. The sequenced patients had an expansion of CD8+CD57+ cells seen by flow cytometry. CDR1 SGHRS and CDR2 YFSETQ come from the germline V gene. This CDR3 has 14 amino acids. V trimming: 4 bases; J trimming: 2 bases; junction bases outside the gene matches: 2. In its sample, this clonotype was seen once. Its antigen is undetermined. This may be a read error: a much more frequent sequence differs by one nucleotide.

The chain couples TRBV5-1 to TRBJ1-4; 7 bases line up with TRBD1. Sequencing was performed on sorted CD4+, CD8+, or CD8+CD57+ T cells (not recorded which) from PBMCs. This clonotype was sampled from a human donor with aplastic anemia. CDR3: CASSPGQTNEKLFF. CDR3 nucleotide sequence: TGCGCCAGCAGCCCGGGACAGACTAATGAAAAACTGTTTTTT.